The clone carrying this T cell receptor beta chain has more than one count but fewer than ten. Its antigen is unknown. The CDR3 is 15 amino acids. Germline V CDR1 and CDR2: DFQATT, SNEGSKA (reference sequence). Total RNA was isolated from each sample in quantities of at least 6 micrograms. This entry comes from a study of blood T cells in healthy people across ages. Study-level findings and limits: Using unsorted PBMCs precluded a conclusive naive versus antigen-experienced comparison. Calculation of diversity from one million T cells yielded estimates considered to be underestimates.

PCR was performed a second time for roughly 6 to 12 cycles using a sample-barcoded 5' primer and a J-beta primer mix. MiXCR was run by TCRdb on the 5' RACE reads, yielding one entry per CDR3 protein. The sample records 600,000 or so distinct CDR3 sequences, roughly 21% being singletons. The sequence was collected from a man between 65 and 85 years old in good health. The chain joins TRBV20-1 to TRBJ2-5; TRBD2 matches at 9 bases. The end of the DNA is better explained by TRBJ2-1, so the J call may be wrong. Sequencing was carried out using blood. CDR3 coding DNA: TGCAGTGCTCAGAATCTAGCGGGAAGGCACAATGAGCAGTTCTTC. This translates into CSAQNLAGRHNEQFF.